This is a list of T cell receptor beta chains from one sample in a study of blood T cell repertoires in COVID-19. Sequenced by immunoSEQ multiplex PCR; TCRdb stores in-frame clones only, minus some. The data show over 90,000 clones, 70% to 90% seen once. Source material: peripheral blood. The receptors here all came from a human donor in a cohort sampled during active COVID-19. Each CDR3 is given with its conserved first and last residue. The D gene is left open where the match is weak. Not every row has a clone size; where given, it reads once, few, many or a size class.

TRBJ2-3	TRBV11-2	NA	NA	TGTGCCAGCAGCTTCCCGGAGACTAGCACAGATACGCAGTATTTT	CASSFPETSTDTQYF
TRBJ2-7	TRBV24-1	few	TRBD1	TGTGCCACCAGGGGGACAGGGGGCGGATACGAGCAGTACTTC	CATRGTGGGYEQYF
TRBJ1-6	TRBV6-5	NA	TRBD1	TGTGCCAGCAGCCTCCGGGACAGTAATTCACCCCTCCACTTT	CASSLRDSNSPLHF
TRBJ2-6	TRBV19	NA	NA	TGTGCCAGTAGTAATGTCGGCTCTGGGGCCAACGTCCTGACTTTC	CASSNVGSGANVLTF
TRBJ2-5	TRBV4-1	NA	TRBD1	TGCGCCAGCAGCCGGATCGGGACAGTTCAAGAGACCCAGTACTTC	CASSRIGTVQETQYF
TRBJ1-1	TRBV11-3	NA	TRBD1	TGTGCCAGCAGCCCCCGACAGGGTGAAGCTTTCTTT	CASSPRQGEAFF
TRBJ1-1	TRBV15	NA	NA	TGTGCCACCAGCAGAGATTCAGGGGTAGGTGAAGCTTTCTTT	CATSRDSGVGEAFF
TRBJ1-6	TRBV30	NA	NA	TGTGCCTGGACCCCGGCGGCCTCTTCACCCCTCCACTTT	CAWTPAASSPLHF
TRBJ2-7	TRBV7-2	NA	NA	TGTGCCAGCAGCTTAGAGCCAAACAGGGAGAGCGAGCAGTACTTC	CASSLEPNRESEQYF
TRBJ1-2	TRBV10-3	NA	NA	TGTGCCATCAGTCCAGGGGCCTATGGCTACACCTTC	CAISPGAYGYTF
TRBJ2-5	TRBV9	NA	TRBD1	TGTGCCAGCAGCGCGGTGGGACAGGCGGGGGAGACCCAGTACTTC	CASSAVGQAGETQYF
TRBJ2-7	TRBV3-1/TRBV3-2	once	TRBD2	TGTGCCAGCAGCCAAGCGATCTGTTGGGGGAGGGGCTTCTACGAGCAGTACTTC	CASSQAICWGRGFYEQYF
TRBJ1-2	TRBV4-2	NA	NA	TGTGCCAGCAGCCAAGCGGCAGGGACTAACTATGGCTACACCTTC	CASSQAAGTNYGYTF
TRBJ2-5	TRBV19	NA	TRBD2	TGTGCCAGTAGTGTCGGCGGGACTAGCGGACAAGAGACCCAGTACTTC	CASSVGGTSGQETQYF
TRBJ2-3	TRBV24-1	NA	NA	TGTGCCACCAGTGAGACAACATCTAGCACAGATACGCAGTATTTT	CATSETTSSTDTQYF
TRBJ1-1	TRBV25-1	NA	NA	TGTGCCAGCAGTCCTTGGGGGAGGGACACTGAAGCTTTCTTT	CASSPWGRDTEAFF
TRBJ1-2	TRBV6-5	NA	TRBD1	TGTGCCAGCTCCCTTCGGACAGGCCACTATGGCTACACCTTC	CASSLRTGHYGYTF
TRBJ1-4	TRBV7-9	NA	NA	TGTGCCAGCAGCTTAGGAGATTGGACTAATGAAAAACTGTTTTTT	CASSLGDWTNEKLFF
TRBJ1-1	TRBV5-1	NA	TRBD1	TGCGCCAGCAGCTTGGTTACCTGGGGACAGGGGGCTACTGAAGCTTTCTTT	CASSLVTWGQGATEAFF
TRBJ2-7	TRBV6-5	NA	TRBD1	TGTGCCAGCAGTACATCCGGGACAGCCTTCCACGAGCAGTACTTC	CASSTSGTAFHEQYF
TRBJ2-1	TRBV7-6	NA	TRBD2	TGTGCCAGCAGCTTAGGATGGCTAGCGGGCCCCCTGGGGAATGAGCAGTTCTTC	CASSLGWLAGPLGNEQFF
TRBJ1-1	TRBV25-1	NA	TRBD1	TGTGCCAGCAGTGAACTCAGGGGGGCCACTGAAGCTTTCTTT	CASSELRGATEAFF
TRBJ1-5	TRBV5-1	NA	NA	TGCGCCAGCAGCTCTACAGGAGATAGCAATCAGCCCCAGCATTTT	CASSSTGDSNQPQHF
TRBJ2-2	TRBV29-1	NA	TRBD2	TGCAGCGTTACTAGCGGGATGGATACCGGGGAGCTGTTTTTT	CSVTSGMDTGELFF
TRBJ2-7	TRBV4-3	once	NA	TGCGCCAGCAGCCAAGACGACAGGAGCTCCTACGAGCAGTACTTC	CASSQDDRSSYEQYF
TRBJ1-6	TRBV7-9	NA	TRBD1	TGTGCCGGGGGACAGGGATACGATAATTCACCCCTCCACTTT	CAGGQGYDNSPLHF
TRBJ1-4	TRBV4-1	NA	TRBD1	TGCGCCAGCAGCCAAGATCTGACCGGGACAGGGCCTCAAAAACTGTTTTTT	CASSQDLTGTGPQKLFF
TRBJ2-2	TRBV18	NA	NA	TGTGCCAGCTCACCGGGCGGGGGCGCGAACACCGGGGAGCTGTTTTTT	CASSPGGGANTGELFF
TRBJ1-2	TRBV6-2/TRBV6-3	NA	TRBD1	TGTGCCAGCAGTTTGGACAGGTGGTATGGCTACACCTTC	CASSLDRWYGYTF
TRBJ2-5	TRBV19	NA	TRBD1	TGTGCCAGTAGAGAGACAGGGGTCGCAGAGACCCAGTACTTC	CASRETGVAETQYF
TRBJ2-3	TRBV18	NA	TRBD2	TGTGCCAGCTCACTGAGCGGGGATTCCACAGATACGCAGTATTTT	CASSLSGDSTDTQYF
TRBJ2-2	TRBV2	NA	NA	TGTGCCAGTGATCTAGGGGGGAGGGCCGTCGGGGAGCTGTTTTTT	CASDLGGRAVGELFF
TRBJ1-5	TRBV6-5	once	TRBD1	TGTGCCAGCAGGCGCGGGACAGGGTGGGGTCAGCCCCAGCATTTT	CASRRGTGWGQPQHF
TRBJ2-5	TRBV10-3	NA	TRBD1	TGTGCCATCAGTGAGCCCCGACAGGGCCGACAAGAGACCCAGTACTTC	CAISEPRQGRQETQYF
TRBJ2-4	TRBV27	NA	TRBD2	TGTGCCAGCAGTTTAACTAGCGGGAGTGACATTCAGTACTTC	CASSLTSGSDIQYF
TRBJ2-1	TRBV24-1	NA	NA	TGTGCCACCAGTGATCGGGGGAGAACGAGCTCCTACAATGAGCAGTTCTTC	CATSDRGRTSSYNEQFF
TRBJ1-1	TRBV11-2	NA	NA	TGTGCCAGCAGCTTAGGGCAGGGGCATAAGATGGCTTTCTTT	CASSLGQGHKMAFF
TRBJ2-1	TRBV6-2/TRBV6-3	NA	TRBD2	TGTGCCAGCAGCTCCCTCGGACTAGCGGGAGTGGGATACAATGAGCAGTTCTTC	CASSSLGLAGVGYNEQFF
TRBJ2-7	TRBV6-6	few	TRBD1	TGTGCCAGCAGTTCGGGACAGAATTACGAGCAGTACTTC	CASSSGQNYEQYF
TRBJ2-7	TRBV6-6	NA	NA	TGTGCCAGCAGCTCCCCGGAGCTCGACGACGAGCAGTACTTC	CASSSPELDDEQYF
TRBJ2-5	TRBV28	NA	TRBD2	TGTGCCAGCAGAGAAAGCGGGAGAGGAGGAGAGACCCAGTACTTC	CASRESGRGGETQYF
TRBJ2-7	TRBV2	NA	TRBD1	TGTGCCAGTTCCCGGGACAGTTCCTACGAGCAGTACTTC	CASSRDSSYEQYF
TRBJ1-2	TRBV14	NA	TRBD1	TGTGCCAGCAGCCATACCGGGACAGGGGGCGGTGGCTACACCTTC	CASSHTGTGGGGYTF
TRBJ2-3	TRBV7-9	NA	TRBD2	TGTGCGGGGGGGAGAAGCACAGATACGCAGTATTTT	CAGGRSTDTQYF
TRBJ2-7	TRBV7-2	NA	NA	TGTGCCAGCAGCTTACGGGCGGGACAGAGCTCCTACGAGCAGTACTTC	CASSLRAGQSSYEQYF
TRBJ1-2	TRBV3-1/TRBV3-2	NA	TRBD1	TGTGCCAGCAGCCAAGACGGGACAGGGCGCTACACCTTC	CASSQDGTGRYTF
TRBJ2-1	TRBV7-9	NA	TRBD2	TGTGCCACCAAATTAGCGGGGGGGCTTTACAATGAGCAGTTCTTC	CATKLAGGLYNEQFF
TRBJ2-5	TRBV6-2/TRBV6-3	NA	NA	TGTGCCAGCAGTTATGGGGTACAGGGGACCCAGTACTTC	CASSYGVQGTQYF